The sequence of this T cell receptor (beta chain) was determined in a study of T-cell reconstitution after alpha-beta-depleted transplantation in children. Regarding the study as a whole: Some patients' high day-60 TCRbeta diversity was traced to surviving recipient T cells and thymic progenitors. A year post-transplant, T-cell counts and diversity derived mostly from newly produced T cells. There were reportedly several hundred expanded graft clones from which alpha-beta T cells came about two months after transplant.

This clonotype has only a few counts. Its antigen is still unknown. Library preparation (for TCRbeta) was performed with unique molecular identifiers. TCRdb called the PCR reads again in MiXCR, with one record for every CDR3 protein. The data contain approximately 1,000,000 distinct CDR3 sequences, about 29% of them singletons. The V gene's germline CDR1 is KGHSH and CDR2 LQKENI. The CDR3 spans 15 residues. Deletions cut 0 bases from V and 0 bases from J, with 9 bases between. This chain uses TRBV18 with TRBJ2-7; D uncertain. This clonotype originated in a boy younger than two who had a stem cell transplant for SCID, so the T cells may come from the graft donor. The material was PBMCs, mostly from graft donor cells, obtained 360 days after TCRalphabeta/CD19-depleted stem cell transplant. CDR3 DNA sequence: TGTGCCAGCTCACCACCGGACGGTAGCTCCTACGAGCAGTACTTC. Translated: CASSPPDGSSYEQYF.